These 23 T cell receptor beta chains originate from one sample sequenced in a study of beta chain bispecific antibodies for T cell cancers. Study-level points and caveats: Most targeted TRBV signal came from the leukemia cell line cells, not normal T cells.

TCRdb reprocessed the 5' RACE reads with MiXCR, giving one entry per CDR3 protein. The table has just over 20,000 distinct CDR3 sequences, approximately 2.4% seen once. Their specific antigens are unknown. Either OKT3 anti-CD3 antibody or CD3/CD28 beads expanded T cells from blood mononuclear cells over roughly three days. The sample consisted of healthy donor T cells cultured with leukemia cells. Receptors originate from a human donor in good health. Some clones in this sample may be carry-over from other donors' samples.

This clonotype appeared many times. This chain uses TRBV11-1 with TRBJ1-1, with TRBD1 identical over 9 bases. The CDR3 consists of 15 residues. The V segment lost 1 base and the J segment 3 bases; nucleotides outside the gene matches: 3. CDR1 is SGHAT and CDR2 is FQDESV in the germline V gene (reference sequence). The CDR3 sequence: CASSLGTGAYTEAFF. The CDR3 region has the DNA TGTGCCAGCAGCTTAGGGACAGGGGCTTACACTGAAGCTTTCTTT.

This clonotype is deemed medium-sized (0.01 to 0.1%). This sequence joins TRBV20-1 and TRBJ1-5; D is undetermined. Trimming pared 6 bases from V and 11 bases from J, leaving 26 bases between. Germline values: CDR1 DFQATT, CDR2 SNEGSKA (reference sequence). There are 15 residues in the CDR3. CDR3 residues: CSARRGTTGVRTQHF. The DNA for the CDR3 is TGCAGTGCCCGACGAGGAACGACGGGTGTCAGGACCCAGCATTTT.

This clonotype was observed many times. The rearrangement uses TRBV19 and TRBJ1-1, with D unresolved. The germline V gene encodes CDR1 LNHDA and CDR2 SQIVND (reference sequence). The CDR3 consists of 12 residues. The V and J ends lost 6 bases and 4 bases respectively, with 9 bases between them. This chain's CDR3 is CASSPPTTEAFF. CDR3 nucleotide sequence: TGTGCCAGTAGCCCCCCTACCACTGAAGCTTTCTTT.

This clonotype occurred many times. The rearrangement uses TRBV30 and TRBJ2-2; possibly TRBD1 for D (5 bases). The CDR3 runs to 13 residues. Germline V CDR1 and CDR2: GTSNPN, SVGIG (reference sequence). V shed 5 bases and J shed 4 bases, with 11 bases lying between them. The CDR3 nucleotides read TGTGCCTGGCTCCTTGACAGCACCGGGGAGCTGTTTTTT. The encoded protein is CAWLLDSTGELFF.

This clonotype came up many times. The gene calls are TRBV5-1 and TRBJ1-1, with 8 bases that match TRBD1. CDR3 length equals 13 residues. Germline V gives CDR1 SGHRS, CDR2 YFSETQ. The V segment lost 2 bases and the J segment 5 bases; nucleotides outside the gene matches: 2. The CDR3 reads CASSFGQGTEAFF. The CDR3 DNA follows: TGCGCCAGCAGCTTCGGACAGGGAACTGAAGCTTTCTTT.

In this sample, this clonotype turned up many times. The chain employs TRBV13 and TRBJ1-4, with D perhaps matching TRBD1 (6 bases). Deletions cut 2 bases from V and 3 bases from J, with 10 bases between. The CDR3 has 15 amino acids. Germline assignment: CDR1 PRHDT and CDR2 FYEKMQ (reference sequence). The CDR3 DNA is TGTGCCAGCAGCTTAACAGGGAGTTCTAATGAAAAACTGTTTTTT. It codes for CASSLTGSSNEKLFF.

In its sample, this clonotype is medium-sized (0.01 to 0.1%). This chain links TRBV16 with TRBJ1-1; D not resolved. The CDR3 sequence is 11 residues long. V gave up 4 bases and J gave up 5 bases, with 5 bases separating them. Looked up from germline, CDR1 is KGHSY and CDR2 is FQNENV. CDR3 sequence (DNA): TGTGCCAGCAGCCTTGGGACTGAAGCTTTCTTT. Translating gives CASSLGTEAFF.

The rearrangement links TRBV5-5 to TRBJ2-3; the D is unclear. The CDR3 extends over 16 amino acids. V lost 7 bases and J lost 0, with 18 bases in between. Germline-derived CDR1 and CDR2 are SGHKS and YYEKEE (reference sequence). This CDR3 is CASSQYTGVSTDTQYF. For the CDR3, the DNA is TGTGCCAGCTCACAATACACTGGAGTTAGCACAGATACGCAGTATTTT.

This clonotype came up many times. The chain joins TRBV3-1 to TRBJ2-1; the D gene is possibly TRBD2 (7 bases). The V gene's germline CDR1 is LGHDT and CDR2 YNNKEL (reference sequence). The CDR3 is made up of 15 amino acids. V was pared by 3 bases and J by 7 bases, with 16 bases between. CDR3 DNA: TGTGCCAGCAGCCACGCGGGGGCCCCAGAAAATGAGCAGTTCTTC. This sequence encodes CASSHAGAPENEQFF.

In its sample, this clonotype was seen many times. V usage is TRBV5-1 and J usage is TRBJ2-3; D remains ambiguous. Germline-derived CDR1 and CDR2 are SGHRS and YFSETQ. The CDR3 consists of 13 residues. V was pared by 6 bases and J by 4 bases, with 12 bases between. CDR3 loop: CASNSAAADTQYF. The DNA for the CDR3 is TGCGCCAGCAACTCTGCTGCGGCAGATACGCAGTATTTT.

This clonotype is medium-sized within its sample. The J gene is TRBJ2-7, the V gene TRBV5-1; the D gene is possibly TRBD2 (5 bases). Per the germline V gene, CDR1 is SGHRS and CDR2 is YFSETQ. This CDR3 has 14 amino acids. V was shortened by 5 bases and J by 3 bases, with 15 bases between the two germline ends. The CDR3 region is CASRSGSYSYEQYF. As DNA, the CDR3 is TGCGCCAGCAGATCGGGGTCTTATAGCTACGAGCAGTACTTC.

The rearrangement links TRBV7-9 to TRBJ2-3; the D is unclear. The germline gives CDR1 SEHNR, CDR2 FQNEAQ (reference sequence). The V and J ends lost 1 base and 4 bases respectively, with 6 bases between them. The CDR3 is made up of 13 amino acids. CDR3 DNA: TGTGCCAGCAGCTTAGAATTACCAGATACGCAGTATTTT. Residues: CASSLELPDTQYF.

This clonotype was counted many times. The chain uses TRBV7-9 and TRBJ2-7; the D gene is possibly TRBD1 (6 bases). Germline V CDR1 and CDR2: SEHNR, FQNEAQ (reference sequence). This CDR3 is built from 13 residues. V gave up 5 bases and J gave up 2 bases, with 10 bases separating them. The CDR3 loop is CASSQTGTYEQYF. The DNA of the CDR3 is TGTGCCAGCAGCCAAACAGGGACCTACGAGCAGTACTTC.

This clonotype has ten or more counts. J is TRBJ2-4 and V is TRBV28; no clear D. Germline-derived CDR1 and CDR2 are MDHEN and SYDVKM. This CDR3 is built from 17 residues. The V end was cut by 6 bases, the J end by 5 bases, with 23 bases between. The CDR3 loop is CASSSPWGKTFENIQYF. Written as DNA, the CDR3 is TGTGCCAGCAGCTCGCCCTGGGGAAAAACGTTTGAAAACATTCAGTACTTC.

This chain links TRBV5-5 with TRBJ2-7; 8 bases map to TRBD1. The CDR3 totals 14 residues. J gave up 4 bases and V 3 bases, and 6 bases lay outside the gene matches. From germline, CDR1 is SGHKS and CDR2 YYEKEE (reference sequence). The CDR3 DNA sequence: TGTGCCAGCAGCTATGGACAGGGCGGGTACGAGCAGTACTTC. As protein: CASSYGQGGYEQYF.

This clonotype has at least ten counts. The rearrangement links TRBV5-6 to TRBJ2-2, with 8 bases aligning to TRBD1. The V and J ends lost 4 bases and 4 bases, in that order; junction bases with no gene match: 6. The CDR3 has 15 amino acids. The germline V gene has CDR1 SGHDT and CDR2 YYEEEE. The CDR3 sequence: CASSIWTGRTGELFF. In nucleotides, the CDR3 is TGTGCCAGCAGCATCTGGACAGGGCGCACCGGGGAGCTGTTTTTT.

This clonotype was seen many times. The chain combines TRBV10-2 with TRBJ1-2; D unresolved. CDR3 length: 12 amino acids. Germline V gene sequence: CDR1 WSHSY, CDR2 SAAADI. Trimming removed 10 bases at V and 5 bases at J, with 14 bases between. CDR3 sequence: CATGGEIYGYTF. Here the CDR3 DNA reads TGCGCCACCGGCGGGGAGATATATGGCTACACCTTC.

This clonotype was counted many times. This sequence joins TRBV5-1 and TRBJ2-4; D remains unclear. CDR1 and CDR2 from the germline V gene are SGHRS and YFSETQ. The V gene lost 7 bases and the J gene lost 0 bases, with 14 bases spanning the gap. The CDR3 contains 15 residues. This chain's CDR3 is CASGRHVLAKNIQYF. The CDR3 nucleotides are TGCGCCAGCGGCAGACACGTTCTAGCCAAAAACATTCAGTACTTC.

This clonotype was found many times. The J gene is TRBJ1-2, the V gene TRBV29-1; D might be TRBD1 (5 bases). Germline CDR1 reads SQVTM; CDR2 reads ANQGSEA. The CDR3 is 11 residues long. The germline V and J ends were trimmed by 6 bases and 4 bases, with 9 bases remaining between them. In DNA, the CDR3 is TGCAGCGTCCGGGACGGCTATGGCTACACCTTC. This codes for CSVRDGYGYTF. Looking up the rest from reference TRBV29-1 and TRBJ1-2 gives the full variable domain: SAVISQKPSRDICQRGTSLTIQCQVDSQVTMMFWYRQQPGQSLTLIATANQGSEATYESGFVIDKFPISRPNLTFSTLTVSNMSPEDSSIYLCSVRDGYGYTFGSGTRLTVV.

This clonotype was found a few times. The CDR3 loop reads CATFRTGSYNEQFF. The CDR3 DNA is TGTGCCACTTTTCGGACCGGCTCCTACAATGAGCAGTTCTTC. The chain recombines TRBV7-2 with TRBJ2-1; no clear D gene. The CDR3 contains 14 residues. Per germline, CDR1 SGHTA and CDR2 FQGNSA. V was trimmed by 10 bases and J by 0 bases, leaving 13 bases between them.

The genes are TRBV6-5 and TRBJ2-3; D is possibly TRBD1 (5 bases). This CDR3 has 14 amino acids. Germline V lookup: CDR1 MNHEY, CDR2 SVGAGI. The V and J ends lost 0 bases and 4 bases respectively, with 8 bases between them. Written as DNA, the CDR3 is TGTGCCAGCAGTTACTCCAGGGTGTCAGATACGCAGTATTTT. Its translation: CASSYSRVSDTQYF.

This clonotype was observed a few times. This chain uses TRBV3-1 with TRBJ2-7; no firm D call. Germline V lookup: CDR1 LGHDT, CDR2 YNNKEL (reference sequence). Trimming removed 4 bases at V and 0 bases at J, with 7 bases between. This CDR3 contains 13 residues. The CDR3 here is CASSRQLSYEQYF. CDR3 sequence (DNA): TGTGCCAGCAGCCGCCAGCTCTCCTACGAGCAGTACTTC.

The V and J genes are TRBV15 and TRBJ1-4; unclear D gene. Trimming shortened V by 0 bases and J by 8 bases, and 10 bases separated the two germline ends. Germline CDR1 is LNHNV and CDR2 is YYDKDF (reference sequence). The CDR3 covers 14 residues. The CDR3 coding sequence is TGTGCCACCAGCAGAGACCATTTGTTGGAAAAACTGTTTTTT. It specifies CATSRDHLLEKLFF.